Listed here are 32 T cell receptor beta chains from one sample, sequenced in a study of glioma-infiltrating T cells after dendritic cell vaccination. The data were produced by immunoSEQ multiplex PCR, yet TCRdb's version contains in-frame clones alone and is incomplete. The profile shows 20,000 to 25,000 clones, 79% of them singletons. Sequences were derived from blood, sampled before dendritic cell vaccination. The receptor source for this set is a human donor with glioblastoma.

The CDR3 DNA follows: TGTGCCAGCATGGATCCGGGGAATTCCTACGAGCAGTACTTC. Amino acid sequence: CASMDPGNSYEQYF. The V and J genes are TRBV9 and TRBJ2-7, with D perhaps matching TRBD2 (5 bases). CDR3 size: 14 residues. Germline values: CDR1 SGDLS, CDR2 YYNGEE. V was cut by 6 bases and J by 1 base, with 14 bases left in between.

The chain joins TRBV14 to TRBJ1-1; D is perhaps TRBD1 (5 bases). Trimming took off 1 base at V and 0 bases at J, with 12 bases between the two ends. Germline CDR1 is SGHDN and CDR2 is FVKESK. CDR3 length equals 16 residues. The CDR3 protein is CASSQGDRSMNTEAFF. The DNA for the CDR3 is TGTGCCAGCAGCCAAGGCGACAGATCCATGAACACTGAAGCTTTCTTT.

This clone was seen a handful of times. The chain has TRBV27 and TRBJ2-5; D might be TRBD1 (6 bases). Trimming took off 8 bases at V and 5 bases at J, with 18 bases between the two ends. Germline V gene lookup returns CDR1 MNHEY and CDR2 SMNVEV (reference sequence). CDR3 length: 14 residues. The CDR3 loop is CASWDMAGEETQYF. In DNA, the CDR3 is TGTGCCAGCTGGGATATGGCAGGGGAGGAGACCCAGTACTTC.

CDR3 residues: CASSPRGTGAHEQYF. Written as DNA, the CDR3 is TGTGCCAGCAGTCCAAGAGGGACAGGGGCCCACGAGCAGTACTTC. This sequence joins TRBV25-1 and TRBJ2-7; 10 bases fit TRBD1. The germline gives CDR1 MGHDK, CDR2 SYGVNS. The CDR3 covers 15 residues. The trim removed 5 bases at V and 5 bases at J, leaving 9 bases unmatched.

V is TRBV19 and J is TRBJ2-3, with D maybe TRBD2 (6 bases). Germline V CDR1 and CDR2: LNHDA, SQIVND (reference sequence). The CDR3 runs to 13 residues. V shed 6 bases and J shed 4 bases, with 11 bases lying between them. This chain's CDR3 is CASRIPGADTQYF. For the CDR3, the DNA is TGTGCCAGTAGGATCCCGGGGGCAGATACGCAGTATTTT.

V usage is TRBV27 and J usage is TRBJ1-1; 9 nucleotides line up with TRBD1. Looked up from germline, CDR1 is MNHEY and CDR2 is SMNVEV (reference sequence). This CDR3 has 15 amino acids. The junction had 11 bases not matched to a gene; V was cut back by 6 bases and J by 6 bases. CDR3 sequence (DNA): TGTGCCAGCAGAAACACAGGGGGCGGAATATCTGAAGCTTTCTTT. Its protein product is CASRNTGGGISEAFF.

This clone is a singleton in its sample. This CDR3 is CASSLALGGGSEEQYF. CDR3 sequence (DNA): TGCGCCAGCAGCTTGGCCTTGGGAGGGGGATCGGAAGAGCAGTACTTC. The chain joins TRBV5-1 to TRBJ2-7; a possible D gene is TRBD2 (7 bases). The length of the CDR3 is 16 residues. The V end was cut by 0 bases, the J end by 7 bases, with 20 bases between. Germline CDR1 and CDR2: SGHRS and YFSETQ.

The CDR3 is CASSQQGKNQPQHF. The CDR3 DNA reads TGTGCCAGCAGCCAACAGGGGAAAAATCAGCCCCAGCATTTT. V gene TRBV7-2 combines with J gene TRBJ1-5; TRBD1 matches at 7 bases. J was trimmed by 4 bases and V by 5 bases; bases with no gene match: 5. This CDR3 is 14 amino acids long. CDR1 SGHTA and CDR2 FQGNSA come from the germline V gene.

The CDR3 sequence is CAWSQAAGANVLTF. In nucleotides, the CDR3 is TGTGCCTGGAGTCAGGCAGCTGGGGCCAACGTCCTGACTTTC. J is TRBJ2-6 and V is TRBV30; D not resolved. V dropped 2 bases and J dropped 2 bases, with 7 bases sitting between them. Germline assignment: CDR1 GTSNPN and CDR2 SVGIG (reference sequence). The CDR3 totals 14 residues. Filled out from reference TRBV30 and TRBJ2-6, the complete variable domain reads SQTIHQWPATLVQPVGSPLSLECTVEGTSNPNLYWYRQAAGRGLQLLFYSVGIGQISSEVPQNLSASRPQDRQFILSSKKLLLSDSGFYLCAWSQAAGANVLTFGAGSRLTVL.

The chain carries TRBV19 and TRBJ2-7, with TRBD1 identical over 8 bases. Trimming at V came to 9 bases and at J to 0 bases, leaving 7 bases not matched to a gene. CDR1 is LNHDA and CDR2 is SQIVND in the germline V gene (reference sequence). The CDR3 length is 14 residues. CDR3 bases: TGTGCCAGCAAAGGACAGGGCGACTCCTACGAGCAGTACTTC. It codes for CASKGQGDSYEQYF.

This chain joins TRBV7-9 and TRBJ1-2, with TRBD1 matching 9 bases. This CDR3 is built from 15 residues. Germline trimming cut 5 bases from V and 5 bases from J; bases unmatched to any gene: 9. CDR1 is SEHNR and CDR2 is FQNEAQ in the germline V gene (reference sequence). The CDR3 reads CASSHTGGAEYGYTF. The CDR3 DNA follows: TGTGCCAGCAGCCATACAGGGGGCGCAGAATATGGCTACACCTTC.

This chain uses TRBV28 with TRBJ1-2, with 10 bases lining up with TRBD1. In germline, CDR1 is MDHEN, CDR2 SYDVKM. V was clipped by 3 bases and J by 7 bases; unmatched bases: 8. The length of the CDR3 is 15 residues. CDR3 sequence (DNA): TGTGCCAGCAGTTTTAGGGACAGGGGTACTTTTGGCTACACCTTC. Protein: CASSFRDRGTFGYTF.

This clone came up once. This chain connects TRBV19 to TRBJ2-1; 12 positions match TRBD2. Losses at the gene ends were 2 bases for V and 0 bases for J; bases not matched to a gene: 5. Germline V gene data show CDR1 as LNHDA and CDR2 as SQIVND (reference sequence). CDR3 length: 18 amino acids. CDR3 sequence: CASSIKGLAGSSYNEQFF. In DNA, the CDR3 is TGTGCCAGTAGTATAAAAGGACTAGCGGGGAGCTCCTACAATGAGCAGTTCTTC.

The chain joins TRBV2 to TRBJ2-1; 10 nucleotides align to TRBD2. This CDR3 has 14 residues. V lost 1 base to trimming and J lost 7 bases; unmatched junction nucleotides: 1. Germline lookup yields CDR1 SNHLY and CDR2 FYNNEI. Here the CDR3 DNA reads TGTGCCAGCAGTGAAGAACTAGCGGGAAATGAGCAGTTCTTC. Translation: CASSEELAGNEQFF.

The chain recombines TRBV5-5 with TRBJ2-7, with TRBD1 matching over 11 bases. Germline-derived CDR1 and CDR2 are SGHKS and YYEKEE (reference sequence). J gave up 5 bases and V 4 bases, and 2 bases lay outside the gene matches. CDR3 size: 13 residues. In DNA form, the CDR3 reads TGTGCCAGCAGCCTGGGACAGGGGGACGAGCAGTACTTC. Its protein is CASSLGQGDEQYF.

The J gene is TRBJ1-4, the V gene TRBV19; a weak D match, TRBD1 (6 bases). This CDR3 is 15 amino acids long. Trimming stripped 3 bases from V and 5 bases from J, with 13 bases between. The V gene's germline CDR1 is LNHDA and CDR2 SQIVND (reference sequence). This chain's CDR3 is CASSIGTKGNEKLFF. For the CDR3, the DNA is TGTGCCAGTAGTATCGGGACAAAGGGAAATGAAAAACTGTTTTTT.

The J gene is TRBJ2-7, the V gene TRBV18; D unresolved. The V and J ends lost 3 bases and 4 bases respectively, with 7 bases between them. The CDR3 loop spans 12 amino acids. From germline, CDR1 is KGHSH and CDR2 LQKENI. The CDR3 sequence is CASSPQRYEQYF. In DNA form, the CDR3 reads TGTGCCAGCTCACCCCAGAGGTACGAGCAGTACTTC.

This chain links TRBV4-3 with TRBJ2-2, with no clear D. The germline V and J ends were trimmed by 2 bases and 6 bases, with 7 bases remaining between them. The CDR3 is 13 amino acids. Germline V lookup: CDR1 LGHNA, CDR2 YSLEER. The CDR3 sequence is CASSQTSAGELFF. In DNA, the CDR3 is TGCGCCAGCAGCCAAACTTCGGCCGGGGAGCTGTTTTTT.

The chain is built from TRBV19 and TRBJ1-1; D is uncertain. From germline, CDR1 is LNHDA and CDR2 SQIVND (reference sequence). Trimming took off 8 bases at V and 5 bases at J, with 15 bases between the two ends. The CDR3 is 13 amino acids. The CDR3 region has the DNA TGTGCCAGTGGAGGGATTTCTATTACTGAAGCTTTCTTT. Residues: CASGGISITEAFF.

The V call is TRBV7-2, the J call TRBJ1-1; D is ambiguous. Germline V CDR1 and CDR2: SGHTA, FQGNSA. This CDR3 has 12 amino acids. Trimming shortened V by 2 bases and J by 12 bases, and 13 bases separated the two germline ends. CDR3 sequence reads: CASSLSGFGTFF. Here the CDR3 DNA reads TGTGCCAGCAGCTTATCCGGGTTCGGTACTTTCTTT.

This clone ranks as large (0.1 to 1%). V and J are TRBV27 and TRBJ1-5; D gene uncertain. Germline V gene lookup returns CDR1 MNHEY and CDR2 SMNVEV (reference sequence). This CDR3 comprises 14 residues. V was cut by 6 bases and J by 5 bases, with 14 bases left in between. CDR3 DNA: TGTGCCAGCAGGGGTCGGGGTCTTCATCAGCCCCAGCATTTT. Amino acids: CASRGRGLHQPQHF.

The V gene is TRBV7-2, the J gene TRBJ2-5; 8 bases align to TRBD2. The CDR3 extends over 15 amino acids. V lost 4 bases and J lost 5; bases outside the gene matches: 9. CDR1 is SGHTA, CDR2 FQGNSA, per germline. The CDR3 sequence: CASSSRAGGWETQYF. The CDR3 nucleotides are TGTGCCAGCAGCTCCAGGGCGGGGGGCTGGGAGACCCAGTACTTC.

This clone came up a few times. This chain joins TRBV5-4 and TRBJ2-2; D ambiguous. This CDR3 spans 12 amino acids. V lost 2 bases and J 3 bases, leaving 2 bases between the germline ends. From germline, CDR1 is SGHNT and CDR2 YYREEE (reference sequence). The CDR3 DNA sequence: TGTGCCAGCAGCTTCGACACCGGGGAGCTGTTTTTT. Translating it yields CASSFDTGELFF.

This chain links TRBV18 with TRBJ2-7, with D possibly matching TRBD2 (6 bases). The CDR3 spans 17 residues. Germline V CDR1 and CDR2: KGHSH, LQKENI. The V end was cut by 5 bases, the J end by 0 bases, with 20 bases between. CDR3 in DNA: TGTGCCAGCTCATCCTCACTTGGGGGGACGAGCTCCTACGAGCAGTACTTC. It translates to CASSSSLGGTSSYEQYF.

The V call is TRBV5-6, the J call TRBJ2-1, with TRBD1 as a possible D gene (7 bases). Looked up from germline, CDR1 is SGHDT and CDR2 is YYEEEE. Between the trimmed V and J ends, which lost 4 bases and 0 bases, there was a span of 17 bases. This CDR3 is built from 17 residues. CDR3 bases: TGTGCCAGCAGCCGCGGGACAGTAAAAGGCTCCTACAATGAGCAGTTCTTC. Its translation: CASSRGTVKGSYNEQFF. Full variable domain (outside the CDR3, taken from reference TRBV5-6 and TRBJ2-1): DAGVTQSPTHLIKTRGQQVTLRCSPKSGHDTVSWYQQALGQGPQFIFQYYEEEERQRGNFPDRFSGHQFPNYSSELNVNALLLGDSALYLCASSRGTVKGSYNEQFFGPGTRLTVL.

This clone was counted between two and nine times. Here the CDR3 reads CASSLVTGPSYGYTF. The CDR3 DNA reads TGTGCCAGCAGCTTAGTGACAGGCCCATCCTATGGCTACACCTTC. J is TRBJ1-2 and V is TRBV7-9; a weak D match, TRBD1 (6 bases). There are 15 residues in the CDR3. V gave up 1 base and J gave up 4 bases, with 13 bases separating them. Germline V gives CDR1 SEHNR, CDR2 FQNEAQ (reference sequence). Full variable domain (outside the CDR3, taken from reference TRBV7-9 and TRBJ1-2): DTGVSQNPRHKITKRGQNVTFRCDPISEHNRLYWYRQTLGQGPEFLTYFQNEAQLEKSRLLSDRFSAERPKGSFSTLEIQRTEQGDSAMYLCASSLVTGPSYGYTFGSGTRLTVV.

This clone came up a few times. CDR3 region: CAISESVTSGMNEQFF. CDR3 nucleotide sequence: TGTGCCATCAGTGAGTCGGTGACTAGCGGGATGAATGAGCAGTTCTTC. The V gene is TRBV10-3, the J gene TRBJ2-1; 11 bases align to TRBD2. Germline loops: CDR1 ENHRY, CDR2 SYGVKD. V gave up 0 bases and J gave up 7 bases; unmatched junction bases: 5. CDR3 length equals 16 residues.

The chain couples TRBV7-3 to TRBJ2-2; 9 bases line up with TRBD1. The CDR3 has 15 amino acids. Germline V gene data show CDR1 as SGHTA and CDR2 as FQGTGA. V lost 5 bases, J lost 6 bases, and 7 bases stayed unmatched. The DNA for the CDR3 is TGTGCCAGCAGCCCGGGGACAGGGAAAGCCGGGGAGCTGTTTTTT. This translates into CASSPGTGKAGELFF. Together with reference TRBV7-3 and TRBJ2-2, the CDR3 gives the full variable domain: GAGVSQTPSNKVTEKGKYVELRCDPISGHTALYWYRQSLGQGPEFLIYFQGTGAADDSGLPNDRFFAVRPEGSVSTLKIQRTERGDSAVYLCASSPGTGKAGELFFGEGSRLTVL.

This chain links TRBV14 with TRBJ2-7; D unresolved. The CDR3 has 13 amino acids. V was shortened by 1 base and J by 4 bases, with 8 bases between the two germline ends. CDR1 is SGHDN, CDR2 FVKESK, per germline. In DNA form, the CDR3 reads TGTGCCAGCAGCCAAGTGATCGGGTACGAGCAGTACTTC. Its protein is CASSQVIGYEQYF.

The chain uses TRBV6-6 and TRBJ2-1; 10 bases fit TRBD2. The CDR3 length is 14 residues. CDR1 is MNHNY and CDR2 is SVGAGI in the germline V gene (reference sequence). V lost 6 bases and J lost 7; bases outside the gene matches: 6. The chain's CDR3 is CASSLAGVPNEQFF. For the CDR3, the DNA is TGTGCCAGCAGCCTAGCGGGAGTGCCAAATGAGCAGTTCTTC.

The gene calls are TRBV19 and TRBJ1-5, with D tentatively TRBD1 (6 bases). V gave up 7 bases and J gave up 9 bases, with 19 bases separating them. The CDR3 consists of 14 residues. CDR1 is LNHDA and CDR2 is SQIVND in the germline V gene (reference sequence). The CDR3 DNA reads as TGTGCCAGTAACCTCCGGACAGAGAGTCGGCCCCAGCATTTT. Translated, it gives CASNLRTESRPQHF.

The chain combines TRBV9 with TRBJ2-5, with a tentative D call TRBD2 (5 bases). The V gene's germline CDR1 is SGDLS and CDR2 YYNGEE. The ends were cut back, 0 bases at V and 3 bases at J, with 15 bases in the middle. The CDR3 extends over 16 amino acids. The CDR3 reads CASSVEDGIVKETQYF. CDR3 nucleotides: TGTGCCAGCAGCGTAGAGGACGGGATTGTAAAAGAGACCCAGTACTTC. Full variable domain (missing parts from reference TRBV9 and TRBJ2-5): DSGVTQTPKHLITATGQRVTLRCSPRSGDLSVYWYQQSLDQGLQFLIQYYNGEERAKGNILERFSAQQFPDLHSELNLSSLELGDSALYFCASSVEDGIVKETQYFGPGTRLLVL.